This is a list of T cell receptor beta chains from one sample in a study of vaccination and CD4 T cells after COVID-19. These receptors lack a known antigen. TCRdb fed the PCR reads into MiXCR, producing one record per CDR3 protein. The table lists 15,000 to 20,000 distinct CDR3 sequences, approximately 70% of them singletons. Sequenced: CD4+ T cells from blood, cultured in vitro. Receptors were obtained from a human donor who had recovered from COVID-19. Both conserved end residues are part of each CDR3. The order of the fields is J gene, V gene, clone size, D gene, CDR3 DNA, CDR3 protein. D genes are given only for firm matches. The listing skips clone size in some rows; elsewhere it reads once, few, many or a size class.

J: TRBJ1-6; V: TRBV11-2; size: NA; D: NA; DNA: TGTGCCAGCAGCTTAGATCCAGGGGAAGCTTCACCCCTCCACTTT; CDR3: CASSLDPGEASPLHF
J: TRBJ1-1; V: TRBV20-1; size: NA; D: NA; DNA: TGCAGTGCTATCGGGGGGGCTTCGAACACTGAAGCTTTCTTT; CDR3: CSAIGGASNTEAFF
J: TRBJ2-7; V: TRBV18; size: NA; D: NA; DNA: TGTGCCAGCTCACCAAGCCTTGACAAGACAGGCTACGAGCAGTACTTC; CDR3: CASSPSLDKTGYEQYF
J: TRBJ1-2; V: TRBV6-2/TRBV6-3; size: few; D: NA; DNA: TGTGCCAGCAGTTACTCGGGAGACCGAGGGGGCTACACCTTC; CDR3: CASSYSGDRGGYTF
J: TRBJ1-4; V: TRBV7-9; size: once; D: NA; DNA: TGTGCCAGCAGCCCCTCGGGGGGGGCTCTTATGGGAAAACTGTTTTTT; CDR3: CASSPSGGALMGKLFF
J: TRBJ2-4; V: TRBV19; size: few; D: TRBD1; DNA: TGTGCCGCCGGACAGGGGAAAAACATTCAGTACTTC; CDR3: CAAGQGKNIQYF
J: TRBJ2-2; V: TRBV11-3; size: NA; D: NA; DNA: TGTGCCAGCAGCTTAGCGGGGACCAACACCGGGGAGCTGTTTTTT; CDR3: CASSLAGTNTGELFF
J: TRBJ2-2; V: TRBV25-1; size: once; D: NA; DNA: TGTGCCAGCAGCACGAACACCGGGGAGCTGTTTTTT; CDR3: CASSTNTGELFF
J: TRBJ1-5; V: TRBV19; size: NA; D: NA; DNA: TGTGCCAGTAGTATTCAATATAGCAATCAGCCCCAGCATTTT; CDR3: CASSIQYSNQPQHF
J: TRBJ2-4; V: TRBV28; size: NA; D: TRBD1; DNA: TGTGCCAGCAGTTGGCGTCAGGGGGACATTCAGTACTTC; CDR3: CASSWRQGDIQYF
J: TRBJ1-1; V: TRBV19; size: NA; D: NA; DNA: TGTGCCAGTAGTACACAGGGCCCTCCTGAAGCTTTCTTT; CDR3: CASSTQGPPEAFF
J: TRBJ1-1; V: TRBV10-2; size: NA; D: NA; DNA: TGCGCCAGCAAGGACCCCCCGAGGGAAGCTTTCTTT; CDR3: CASKDPPREAFF
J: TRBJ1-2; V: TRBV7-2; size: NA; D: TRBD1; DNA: TGTGCCAGCAGCCGGACAGGGCCAGTAGGCTACACCTTC; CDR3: CASSRTGPVGYTF
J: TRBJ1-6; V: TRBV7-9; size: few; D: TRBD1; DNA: TGTGCCAGCAGCTCCCAGGGGGACAATTCACCCCTCCACTTT; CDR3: CASSSQGDNSPLHF
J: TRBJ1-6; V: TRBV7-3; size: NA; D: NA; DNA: TGTGCCAGCAGCTTTAGGCTCCTAGGCGATTCACCCCTCCACTTT; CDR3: CASSFRLLGDSPLHF
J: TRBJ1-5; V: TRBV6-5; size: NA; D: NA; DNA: TGTGCCAGCAGTTACTCGGGGACTTTGAATCAGCCCCAGCATTTT; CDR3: CASSYSGTLNQPQHF
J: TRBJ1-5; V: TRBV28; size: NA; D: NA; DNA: TGTGCCAGCAGTCCCCCCAGGGACCCCCAGCATTTT; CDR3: CASSPPRDPQHF
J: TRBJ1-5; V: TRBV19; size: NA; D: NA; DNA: TGTGCCAGTAGTAATAACGGGGGCAATCAGCCCCAGCATTTT; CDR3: CASSNNGGNQPQHF
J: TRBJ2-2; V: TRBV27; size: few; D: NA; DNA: TGTGCCAGCAGTCCGACCAGGCACCCCACCGGGGAGCTGTTTTTT; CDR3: CASSPTRHPTGELFF
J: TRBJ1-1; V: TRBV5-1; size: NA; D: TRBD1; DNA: TGCGCCAGCAGCTCCACCCGGGACAGGGTCGGCTCTGAAGCTTTCTTT; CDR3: CASSSTRDRVGSEAFF
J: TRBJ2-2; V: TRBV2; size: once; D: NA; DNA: TGTGCCAGCAGGGTGGCGAACACCGGGGAGCTGTTTTTT; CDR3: CASRVANTGELFF
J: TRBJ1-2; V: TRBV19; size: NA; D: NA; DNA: TGTGCCAGTAGTCCCAGGTGGGGGCGCGGCGATGGCTACACCTTC; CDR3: CASSPRWGRGDGYTF
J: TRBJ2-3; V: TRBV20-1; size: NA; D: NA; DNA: TGCAGTGCGTGGGGTAGCACAGATACGCAGTATTTT; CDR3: CSAWGSTDTQYF
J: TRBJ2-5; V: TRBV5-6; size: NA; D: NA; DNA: TGTGCCAGCAGCTTGGAGCCCGACTTTCGGACCCAGTACTTC; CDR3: CASSLEPDFRTQYF
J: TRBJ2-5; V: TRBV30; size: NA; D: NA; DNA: TGTGCCTGGAGTCCTCAACAGCAAGGGACCCAGTACTTC; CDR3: CAWSPQQQGTQYF
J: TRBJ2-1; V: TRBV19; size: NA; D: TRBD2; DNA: TGTGCCAGTAGTATACTCAGGACTAGCGGGGGCTCCTACAATGAGCAGTTCTTC; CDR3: CASSILRTSGGSYNEQFF
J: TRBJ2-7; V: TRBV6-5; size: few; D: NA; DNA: TGTGCCAGCAGTTACTCACTTACCGCGGTCTACGAGCAGTACTTC; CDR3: CASSYSLTAVYEQYF
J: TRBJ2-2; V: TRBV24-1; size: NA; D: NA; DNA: TGTGCCACCAGTGATTTGGTGAACACCGGGGAGCTGTTTTTT; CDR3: CATSDLVNTGELFF
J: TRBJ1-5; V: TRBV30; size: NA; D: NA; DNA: TGTGCCTGGAGTGTACAGGGCGATCAGCCCCAGCATTTT; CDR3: CAWSVQGDQPQHF
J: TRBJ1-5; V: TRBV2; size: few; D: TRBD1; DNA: TGTGCCAGCAGTGATCGTACAGGGGGCCAGCCCCAGCATTTT; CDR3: CASSDRTGGQPQHF
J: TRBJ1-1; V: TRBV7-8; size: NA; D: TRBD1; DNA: TGTGCCAGCAGACCTAAGGGACAGGGGTTAATACTGTCTGAAGCTTTCTTT; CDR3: CASRPKGQGLILSEAFF
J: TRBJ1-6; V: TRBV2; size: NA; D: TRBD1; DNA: TGTGCCAGCAGTGGAGAACAGGGGGCCAATTCACCCCTCCACTTT; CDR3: CASSGEQGANSPLHF
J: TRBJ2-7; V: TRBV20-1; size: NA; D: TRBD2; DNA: TGCAGTGCGAAGGGACTAGCGGATTCCTACGAGCAGTACTTC; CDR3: CSAKGLADSYEQYF
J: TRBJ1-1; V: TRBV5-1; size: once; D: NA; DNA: TGCGCCAGCAGCTTGGATTCGGGGAACACTGAAGCTTTCTTT; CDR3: CASSLDSGNTEAFF
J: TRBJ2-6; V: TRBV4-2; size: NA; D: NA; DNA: TGTGCCAGCAGCCAAGAACTCGTCCCATCTGTGGGCACTAAGGGGGCCAACGTCCTGACTTTC; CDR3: CASSQELVPSVGTKGANVLTF